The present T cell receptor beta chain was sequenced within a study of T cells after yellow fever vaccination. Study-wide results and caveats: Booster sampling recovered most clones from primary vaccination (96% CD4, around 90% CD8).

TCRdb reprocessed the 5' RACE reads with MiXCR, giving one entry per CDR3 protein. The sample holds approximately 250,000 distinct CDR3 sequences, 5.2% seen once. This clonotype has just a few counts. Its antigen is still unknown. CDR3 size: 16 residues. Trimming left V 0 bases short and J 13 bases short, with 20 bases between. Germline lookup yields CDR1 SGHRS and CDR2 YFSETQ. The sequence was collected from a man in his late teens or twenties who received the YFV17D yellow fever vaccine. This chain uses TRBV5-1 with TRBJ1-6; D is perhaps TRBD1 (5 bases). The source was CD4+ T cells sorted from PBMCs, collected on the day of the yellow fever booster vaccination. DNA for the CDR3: TGCGCCAGCAGCTTGGGGCAGGGAGGAGATGCGGGGCCCCTCCACTTT. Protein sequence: CASSLGQGGDAGPLHF. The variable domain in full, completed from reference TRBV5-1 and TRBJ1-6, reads KAGVTQTPRYLIKTRGQQVTLSCSPISGHRSVSWYQQTPGQGLQFLFEYFSETQRNKGNFPGRFSGRQFSNSRSEMNVSTLELGDSALYLCASSLGQGGDAGPLHFGNGTRLTVT.